These 9 T cell receptor beta chains were all obtained from the same sample, sequenced in a study of blood T cell repertoires in COVID-19. Generated by immunoSEQ multiplex PCR, the TCRdb table keeps only in-frame clones and is missing some. The sample lists approximately 220,000 clones, around 86% occurring once. Sequenced material: peripheral blood. These receptors originate from a man aged 60 to 69 with acute or convalescent COVID-19.

The chain links TRBV18 to TRBJ2-5; TRBD2 might be the D (7 bases). V was shortened by 1 base and J by 3 bases, with 15 bases between the two germline ends. CDR1 is KGHSH and CDR2 is LQKENI in the germline V gene. The CDR3 spans 16 residues. CDR3 sequence reads: CASSPLAGARKETQYF. The CDR3 DNA reads TGTGCCAGCTCACCACTGGCGGGGGCACGCAAAGAGACCCAGTACTTC.

J is TRBJ2-7 and V is TRBV25-1, with TRBD1 matching 10 bases. V lost 1 base, J lost 3 bases, and 3 bases stayed unmatched. The CDR3 runs to 15 residues. The V gene's germline CDR1 is MGHDK and CDR2 SYGVNS. As DNA, the CDR3 is TGTGCCAGCAGTGAATGGACAGGGGGGATCTACGAGCAGTACTTC. The encoded protein is CASSEWTGGIYEQYF.

The J gene is TRBJ1-1, the V gene TRBV30, with D possibly matching TRBD1 (6 bases). CDR1 and CDR2 (germline): GTSNPN, SVGIG (reference sequence). The CDR3 totals 13 residues. Trimming took 5 bases from V and 6 from J, leaving 16 bases between them. The CDR3 is CAWSFGQLAEAFF. For the CDR3, the DNA is TGTGCCTGGTCCTTCGGACAGTTAGCTGAAGCTTTCTTT.

The chain has TRBV5-6 and TRBJ1-2; D might be TRBD1 (5 bases). The V gene's germline CDR1 is SGHDT and CDR2 YYEEEE. Trimming stripped 3 bases from V and 10 bases from J, with 13 bases between. The length of the CDR3 is 12 residues. The CDR3 loop reads CASSSWGGSYTF. The CDR3 nucleotides read TGTGCCAGCAGCTCCTGGGGGGGATCCTACACCTTC.

This sequence joins TRBV4-3 and TRBJ2-1; 8 bases fit TRBD1. The CDR3 contains 16 residues. The V gene's germline CDR1 is LGHNA and CDR2 YSLEER. V lost 3 bases, J lost 9 bases, and 13 bases stayed unmatched. This chain's CDR3 is CASSHNWGRGHGEQFF. DNA for the CDR3: TGCGCCAGCAGCCATAATTGGGGCAGGGGGCACGGTGAGCAGTTCTTC.

V and J are TRBV5-1 and TRBJ2-3, with a possible D match to TRBD1 (5 bases). Between the trimmed V and J ends, which lost 3 bases and 5 bases, there was a span of 13 bases. Germline-derived CDR1 and CDR2 are SGHRS and YFSETQ. This CDR3 has 14 amino acids. CDR3 in DNA: TGCGCCAGCAGCTACGACCCAGGGATAGATACGCAGTATTTT. Its protein is CASSYDPGIDTQYF. The full variable domain, in which reference TRBV5-1 and TRBJ2-3 provide the parts outside the CDR3, is KAGVTQTPRYLIKTRGQQVTLSCSPISGHRSVSWYQQTPGQGLQFLFEYFSETQRNKGNFPGRFSGRQFSNSRSEMNVSTLELGDSALYLCASSYDPGIDTQYFGPGTRLTVL.

This chain uses TRBV2 with TRBJ2-7; D call uncertain. Germline values: CDR1 SNHLY, CDR2 FYNNEI. Trimming removed 4 bases at V and 0 bases at J, with 4 bases between. This CDR3 is built from 12 residues. CDR3 sequence (DNA): TGTGCCAGCAGTGTTATCTCCTACGAGCAGTACTTC. The encoded protein is CASSVISYEQYF.

This rearrangement joins TRBV27 to TRBJ2-5, with TRBD2 matching 9 bases. V dropped 3 bases and J dropped 7; count of bases not matched to a gene: 12. Germline CDR1 is MNHEY and CDR2 is SMNVEV (reference sequence). The CDR3 spans 16 residues. CDR3 nucleotide sequence: TGTGCCAGCAGTTTCCTTCTGGCGGGGGGGGCCGGGACCCAGTACTTC. Residues: CASSFLLAGGAGTQYF.

The chain has TRBV28 and TRBJ2-7; 12 bases line up with TRBD2. Germline V gene lookup returns CDR1 MDHEN and CDR2 SYDVKM. This CDR3 contains 15 residues. V gave up 6 bases and J gave up 1 base; unmatched junction bases: 4. CDR3 DNA: TGTGCCAGCAGGTCTAGCGGGGGGGCGTCCTACGAGCAGTACTTC. Amino acid sequence: CASRSSGGASYEQYF.